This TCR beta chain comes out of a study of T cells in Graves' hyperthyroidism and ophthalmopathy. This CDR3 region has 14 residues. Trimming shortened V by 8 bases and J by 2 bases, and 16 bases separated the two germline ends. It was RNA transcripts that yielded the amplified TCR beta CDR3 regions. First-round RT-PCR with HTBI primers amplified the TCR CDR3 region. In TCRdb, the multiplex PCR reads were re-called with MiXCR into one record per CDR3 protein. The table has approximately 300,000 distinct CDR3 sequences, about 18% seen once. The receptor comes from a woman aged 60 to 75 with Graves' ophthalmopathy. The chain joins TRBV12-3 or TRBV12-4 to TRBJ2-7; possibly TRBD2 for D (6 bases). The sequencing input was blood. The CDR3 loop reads CASAGRTRPYEQYF. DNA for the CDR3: TGTGCCAGCGCTGGGAGGACGAGGCCCTACGAGCAGTACTTC.